Listed below are T cell receptor beta chains from one sample, sequenced in a study of T-cell memory formation after mild COVID-19. TCRdb re-called the 5' RACE reads through MiXCR, storing one row per CDR3 protein. The repertoire holds approximately 290,000 distinct CDR3 sequences, with approximately 15% as singletons. Sequences were obtained from PBMCs or a T cell subset sorted from them (not recorded which). These receptors all come from a man between 18 and 35 years old who had mild COVID-19 (a few samples of this study predate the infection). Cell type and time point are not known. The CDR3 runs from the conserved cysteine through the conserved F or W. The D gene is left open where the match is weak. Size tells how often a clone was seen (once, few, many) or the class of an expanded clone, and some rows leave it out.

d_gene: .
j_gene: TRBJ1-2
v_gene: TRBV5-1
abundance: .
len: 15
CDR3aa: CASSLAGTFSTGYTF
CDR3nt: TGCGCCAGCAGCTTGGCCGGGACATTCTCGACCGGCTACACCTTC

d_gene: .
j_gene: TRBJ2-1
v_gene: TRBV20-1
abundance: .
len: 12
CDR3aa: CSASGDRNEQFF
CDR3nt: TGCAGTGCTAGTGGCGACCGCAATGAGCAGTTCTTC

d_gene: TRBD2
j_gene: TRBJ2-1
v_gene: TRBV5-1
abundance: many
len: 15
CDR3aa: CASNGRGESYNEQFF
CDR3nt: TGCGCCAGCAACGGACGGGGGGAGTCCTACAATGAGCAGTTCTTC

d_gene: TRBD2
j_gene: TRBJ2-5
v_gene: TRBV4-3
abundance: medium-sized
len: 15
CDR3aa: CASSQERGGQETQYF
CDR3nt: TGCGCCAGCAGCCAAGAGCGGGGGGGCCAAGAGACCCAGTACTTC

d_gene: .
j_gene: TRBJ1-6
v_gene: TRBV15
abundance: few
len: 15
CDR3aa: CATSRDSGFDSPLHF
CDR3nt: TGTGCCACCAGCAGAGATTCGGGTTTCGATTCACCCCTCCACTTT

d_gene: .
j_gene: TRBJ1-2
v_gene: TRBV7-2
abundance: .
len: 11
CDR3aa: CARDSGLGYTF
CDR3nt: TGTGCCAGGGATTCAGGGCTTGGCTACACCTTC

d_gene: TRBD2
j_gene: TRBJ2-3
v_gene: TRBV7-9
abundance: few
len: 18
CDR3aa: CASSPVIRAGGHQDTQYF
CDR3nt: TGTGCCAGCAGCCCGGTCATTAGGGCGGGGGGGCATCAAGATACGCAGTATTTT

d_gene: .
j_gene: TRBJ2-3
v_gene: TRBV11-2
abundance: .
len: 12
CDR3aa: CASSFTADTQYF
CDR3nt: TGTGCCAGCAGCTTCACGGCCGATACGCAGTATTTT

d_gene: .
j_gene: TRBJ2-2
v_gene: TRBV5-1
abundance: many
len: 15
CDR3aa: CASSLRAANTGELFF
CDR3nt: TGCGCCAGCAGCTTGAGGGCAGCGAACACCGGGGAGCTGTTTTTT

d_gene: .
j_gene: TRBJ1-1
v_gene: TRBV5-1
abundance: .
len: 15
CDR3aa: CASSLEAGGLTEAFF
CDR3nt: TGCGCCAGCAGCTTGGAGGCGGGGGGCTTAACTGAAGCTTTCTTT

d_gene: .
j_gene: TRBJ1-5
v_gene: TRBV9
abundance: .
len: 14
CDR3aa: CASSRGAGNQPQHF
CDR3nt: TGTGCCAGCAGCCGTGGGGCAGGGAATCAGCCCCAGCATTTT

d_gene: .
j_gene: TRBJ1-5
v_gene: TRBV12-3/TRBV12-4
abundance: .
len: 12
CDR3aa: CASSTSWQPQHF
CDR3nt: TGTGCCAGCAGTACCTCGTGGCAGCCCCAGCATTTT

d_gene: TRBD1
j_gene: TRBJ1-1
v_gene: TRBV7-9
abundance: many
len: 13
CDR3aa: CASSRQGSTEAFF
CDR3nt: TGTGCCAGCAGCCGACAGGGTTCCACTGAAGCTTTCTTT

d_gene: TRBD2
j_gene: TRBJ2-1
v_gene: TRBV7-2
abundance: once
len: 16
CDR3aa: CASSQIRDYPLNEQFF
CDR3nt: TGTGCCAGCAGCCAAATTCGGGACTACCCCCTCAATGAGCAGTTCTTC

d_gene: TRBD1
j_gene: TRBJ2-7
v_gene: TRBV7-9
abundance: .
len: 12
CDR3aa: CASRTGAVEQYF
CDR3nt: TGTGCCAGCCGAACAGGGGCGGTCGAGCAGTACTTC

d_gene: .
j_gene: TRBJ2-1
v_gene: TRBV11-3
abundance: few
len: 13
CDR3aa: CASSLSDYNEQFF
CDR3nt: TGTGCCAGCAGCTTGTCAGACTACAATGAGCAGTTCTTC

d_gene: .
j_gene: TRBJ1-1
v_gene: TRBV6-1
abundance: few
len: 12
CDR3aa: CASSEGRQRYTF
CDR3nt: TGTGCCAGCAGTGAAGGGAGGCAGCGTTACACCTTT

d_gene: .
j_gene: TRBJ2-6
v_gene: TRBV7-8
abundance: .
len: 15
CDR3aa: CASSFSVAGANVLTF
CDR3nt: TGTGCCAGCAGCTTCTCTGTGGCTGGGGCCAACGTCCTGACTTTC

d_gene: TRBD1
j_gene: TRBJ1-3
v_gene: TRBV3-1
abundance: .
len: 15
CDR3aa: CASSQTTGYGNTIYF
CDR3nt: TGTGCCAGCAGCCAGACGACAGGGTATGGAAACACCATATATTTT

d_gene: TRBD2
j_gene: TRBJ2-1
v_gene: TRBV2
abundance: .
len: 14
CDR3aa: CASRGAGGHNEQFF
CDR3nt: TGTGCCAGCAGGGGGGCGGGGGGCCACAATGAGCAGTTCTTC

d_gene: TRBD2
j_gene: TRBJ2-3
v_gene: TRBV12-3/TRBV12-4
abundance: many
len: 16
CDR3aa: CASTSVRGRGADTQYF
CDR3nt: TGTGCCAGCACCTCCGTGCGTGGGCGGGGGGCAGATACGCAGTATTTT

d_gene: .
j_gene: TRBJ1-1
v_gene: TRBV11-2
abundance: few
len: 12
CDR3aa: CASSQQGWEAFF
CDR3nt: TGTGCCAGCAGCCAACAGGGATGGGAAGCTTTCTTT

d_gene: .
j_gene: TRBJ2-2
v_gene: TRBV5-1
abundance: many
len: 16
CDR3aa: CASLPGGGPVPGELFF
CDR3nt: TGCGCCAGCCTACCGGGGGGCGGACCGGTCCCCGGGGAGCTGTTTTTT

d_gene: .
j_gene: TRBJ2-7
v_gene: TRBV3-1
abundance: few
len: 12
CDR3aa: CASSQGAYEQYF
CDR3nt: TGTGCCAGCAGCCAAGGGGCCTACGAGCAGTACTTC

d_gene: TRBD2
j_gene: TRBJ2-5
v_gene: TRBV20-1
abundance: .
len: 15
CDR3aa: CSARPLAGGKETQYF
CDR3nt: TGCAGTGCTAGGCCACTAGCGGGGGGGAAAGAGACCCAGTACTTC

d_gene: .
j_gene: TRBJ2-6
v_gene: TRBV20-1
abundance: many
len: 14
CDR3aa: CSAPETSGANVLTF
CDR3nt: TGCAGTGCCCCAGAGACCTCTGGGGCCAACGTCCTGACTTTC

d_gene: TRBD2
j_gene: TRBJ2-5
v_gene: TRBV20-1
abundance: few
len: 15
CDR3aa: CSARLPSSGGETQYF
CDR3nt: TGCAGTGCTAGATTACCCTCTAGCGGGGGAGAGACCCAGTACTTC

d_gene: TRBD2
j_gene: TRBJ2-7
v_gene: TRBV23-1
abundance: .
len: 15
CDR3aa: CASSQSPGGDYEQYF
CDR3nt: TGCGCCAGCAGTCAATCCCCCGGGGGGGATTACGAGCAGTACTTC

d_gene: .
j_gene: TRBJ1-5
v_gene: TRBV29-1
abundance: few
len: 12
CDR3aa: CSVGAENQPQHF
CDR3nt: TGCAGCGTTGGGGCCGAGAATCAGCCCCAGCATTTT

d_gene: .
j_gene: TRBJ2-3
v_gene: TRBV12-3/TRBV12-4
abundance: .
len: 15
CDR3aa: CASRGTGGSTDTQYF
CDR3nt: TGTGCCAGCCGGGGGACTGGGGGAAGCACAGATACGCAGTATTTT

d_gene: TRBD1
j_gene: TRBJ1-6
v_gene: TRBV13
abundance: few
len: 17
CDR3aa: CASSLQGQGVGYSPLHF
CDR3nt: TGTGCCAGCAGCTTACAAGGACAGGGAGTAGGGTATTCACCCCTCCACTTT

d_gene: TRBD1
j_gene: TRBJ2-1
v_gene: TRBV5-1
abundance: few
len: 13
CDR3aa: CASSSGQANEQFF
CDR3nt: TGCGCCAGCAGCTCAGGACAGGCCAATGAGCAGTTCTTC

d_gene: TRBD2
j_gene: TRBJ2-2
v_gene: TRBV7-3
abundance: .
len: 16
CDR3aa: CASSSRLAENTGELFF
CDR3nt: TGTGCCAGCAGCTCAAGACTAGCGGAAAACACCGGGGAGCTGTTTTTT

d_gene: TRBD2
j_gene: TRBJ2-3
v_gene: TRBV9
abundance: .
len: 16
CDR3aa: CASSSQGTSVGDTQYF
CDR3nt: TGTGCCAGCAGCTCGCAAGGGACTAGCGTGGGAGATACGCAGTATTTT

d_gene: TRBD1
j_gene: TRBJ1-2
v_gene: TRBV11-2
abundance: .
len: 15
CDR3aa: CASSLGGTADYGYTF
CDR3nt: TGTGCCAGCAGCTTAGGGGGGACAGCAGACTATGGCTACACCTTC

d_gene: TRBD1
j_gene: TRBJ1-1
v_gene: TRBV6-5
abundance: .
len: 13
CDR3aa: CASAGTGVTEAFF
CDR3nt: TGTGCCAGCGCCGGGACAGGGGTCACTGAAGCTTTCTTT

d_gene: .
j_gene: TRBJ2-5
v_gene: TRBV29-1
abundance: many
len: 16
CDR3aa: CSVAQNLPGTSETQYF
CDR3nt: TGCAGCGTTGCGCAGAACCTCCCGGGGACGTCGGAGACCCAGTACTTC

d_gene: TRBD1
j_gene: TRBJ2-7
v_gene: TRBV7-9
abundance: many
len: 15
CDR3aa: CASSLGDRAGYEQYF
CDR3nt: TGTGCCAGCAGCTTAGGGGACAGGGCTGGATACGAGCAGTACTTC

d_gene: .
j_gene: TRBJ1-2
v_gene: TRBV28
abundance: few
len: 17
CDR3aa: CASSLSGADSRVYGYTF
CDR3nt: TGTGCCAGCAGTTTATCGGGGGCGGACAGTCGGGTCTATGGCTACACCTTC

d_gene: .
j_gene: TRBJ2-2
v_gene: TRBV6-5
abundance: few
len: 13
CDR3aa: CASSYSLAGELFF
CDR3nt: TGTGCCAGCAGTTACTCGTTGGCCGGGGAGCTGTTTTTT

d_gene: .
j_gene: TRBJ1-3
v_gene: TRBV12-3/TRBV12-4
abundance: few
len: 15
CDR3aa: CASSPPRGSGNTIYF
CDR3nt: TGTGCCAGCAGTCCCCCCAGGGGCTCTGGAAACACCATATATTTT

d_gene: TRBD1
j_gene: TRBJ2-1
v_gene: TRBV20-1
abundance: .
len: 14
CDR3aa: CSASGTGGYNEQFF
CDR3nt: TGCAGTGCCTCCGGGACAGGGGGCTACAATGAGCAGTTCTTC

d_gene: TRBD1
j_gene: TRBJ1-6
v_gene: TRBV4-2
abundance: few
len: 16
CDR3aa: CASSQERQGLNSPLHF
CDR3nt: TGTGCCAGCAGCCAGGAAAGACAGGGGTTGAATTCACCCCTCCACTTT

d_gene: TRBD1
j_gene: TRBJ2-2
v_gene: TRBV4-2
abundance: .
len: 16
CDR3aa: CASSRGQGANTGELFF
CDR3nt: TGTGCCAGCAGCCGCGGACAGGGGGCAAACACCGGGGAGCTGTTTTTT

d_gene: TRBD2
j_gene: TRBJ2-5
v_gene: TRBV6-5
abundance: .
len: 14
CDR3aa: CASSRQTSGGTQYF
CDR3nt: TGTGCCAGCAGTCGTCAGACTAGCGGGGGGACCCAGTACTTC

d_gene: .
j_gene: TRBJ1-4
v_gene: TRBV28
abundance: few
len: 11
CDR3aa: CASSFFEKLFF
CDR3nt: TGTGCCAGCAGTTTCTTCGAAAAACTGTTTTTT

d_gene: TRBD1
j_gene: TRBJ1-2
v_gene: TRBV9
abundance: .
len: 15
CDR3aa: CASSVVLGGASGYTF
CDR3nt: TGTGCCAGCAGCGTAGTTTTAGGGGGCGCGTCCGGCTACACCTTC

d_gene: .
j_gene: TRBJ2-5
v_gene: TRBV28
abundance: few
len: 12
CDR3aa: CASGGGWETQYF
CDR3nt: TGTGCCAGCGGGGGGGGCTGGGAGACCCAGTACTTC

d_gene: TRBD1
j_gene: TRBJ1-4
v_gene: TRBV7-9
abundance: .
len: 15
CDR3aa: CASSSNRGGVEKLFF
CDR3nt: TGTGCCAGCAGCTCCAACAGGGGCGGCGTTGAAAAACTGTTTTTT

d_gene: TRBD1
j_gene: TRBJ1-2
v_gene: TRBV9
abundance: many
len: 13
CDR3aa: CASSLTGGRGYTF
CDR3nt: TGTGCCAGCAGCCTAACAGGGGGCCGTGGCTACACCTTC

d_gene: .
j_gene: TRBJ2-1
v_gene: TRBV7-6
abundance: .
len: 13
CDR3aa: CASSHWVFAGQFF
CDR3nt: TGTGCCAGCAGCCACTGGGTCTTTGCGGGGCAGTTCTTC

d_gene: .
j_gene: TRBJ2-7
v_gene: TRBV3-1
abundance: few
len: 14
CDR3aa: CASSQLGGSYEQYF
CDR3nt: TGTGCCAGCAGCCAATTAGGGGGGTCCTACGAGCAGTACTTC

d_gene: .
j_gene: TRBJ1-1
v_gene: TRBV6-6
abundance: .
len: 12
CDR3aa: CASSYGQDEAFF
CDR3nt: TGTGCCAGCAGTTACGGGCAGGATGAAGCTTTCTTT

d_gene: .
j_gene: TRBJ2-5
v_gene: TRBV6-1
abundance: few
len: 15
CDR3aa: CASSEGQGSQETQYF
CDR3nt: TGTGCCAGCAGTGAAGGCCAGGGGAGTCAAGAGACCCAGTACTTC

d_gene: TRBD1
j_gene: TRBJ1-2
v_gene: TRBV7-2
abundance: few
len: 17
CDR3aa: CASSLRTGQEGVYGYTF
CDR3nt: TGTGCCAGCAGCTTACGTACGGGACAGGAGGGAGTATATGGCTACACCTTC

d_gene: TRBD1
j_gene: TRBJ2-7
v_gene: TRBV9
abundance: few
len: 13
CDR3aa: CASSAYGTGEQYF
CDR3nt: TGTGCCAGCAGCGCATACGGGACAGGGGAGCAGTACTTC